This passage covers 27 T cell receptor beta chains from one sample sequenced in a study of blood T cells in healthy people across ages. The second PCR ran about 6 to 11 cycles with a sample-barcoded 5' primer and J-beta primers. TCRdb processed the 5' RACE reads anew with MiXCR; each CDR3 protein has one entry. The repertoire holds under 1,000,000 distinct CDR3 sequences, with about 47% as singletons. Sequencing was carried out using blood. The source of these receptors is a man older than 75 in good health.

This clonotype was found many times. The CDR3 DNA is TGCAGCGTAGACTCCGGGACAGGGTACCAAGAGACCCAGTACTTC. Translated, it gives CSVDSGTGYQETQYF. The chain recombines TRBV29-1 with TRBJ2-5; 9 bases match TRBD1. CDR3 length: 15 amino acids. Trimming took 6 bases from V and 0 from J; bases not matched to a gene: 8. Looked up from germline, CDR1 is SQVTM and CDR2 is ANQGSEA.

This clonotype was seen at least ten times. The gene calls are TRBV11-3 and TRBJ2-2; no firm D call. The CDR3 contains 11 residues. Germline-derived CDR1 and CDR2 are SGHNT and YENEEA. V lost 6 bases, J lost 7 bases, and 6 bases lay in between. CDR3 nucleotide sequence: TGTGCCAGCAGAGCAAACGGGGAGCTGTTTTTT. It encodes CASRANGELFF.

This clonotype was counted many times. The CDR3 here is CASSLSTAGYNSPLHF. The CDR3 DNA is TGTGCCAGCAGTTTATCGACGGCGGGCTACAATTCACCCCTCCACTTT. This chain joins TRBV27 and TRBJ1-6; no clear D gene. CDR1 and CDR2 from the germline V gene are MNHEY and SMNVEV (reference sequence). This CDR3 is 16 amino acids long. V gave up 0 bases and J gave up 7 bases, with 13 bases separating them.

This chain joins TRBV27 and TRBJ2-3; no clear D gene. The CDR3 covers 14 residues. Per germline, CDR1 MNHEY and CDR2 SMNVEV (reference sequence). Trimming took off 9 bases at V and 2 bases at J, with 15 bases between the two ends. The CDR3 region is CARQFVRSTDTQYF. CDR3 bases: TGTGCCAGACAGTTTGTCCGATCCACAGATACGCAGTATTTT.

This clonotype showed up just a few times. The genes are TRBV7-2 and TRBJ2-5; TRBD2 agrees at 10 bases. The CDR3 loop spans 16 amino acids. J lost 6 bases, V lost 5 bases, and 12 bases had no gene match. Germline assignment: CDR1 SGHTA and CDR2 FQGNSA. The CDR3 region has the DNA TGTGCCAGCAGCCCGCAAGCGGGAGGGCCTTCGAAGACCCAGTACTTC. Translating gives CASSPQAGGPSKTQYF.

This clonotype was seen at least ten times. The chain recombines TRBV25-1 with TRBJ2-7, with TRBD2 matching 10 bases. Germline V gene lookup returns CDR1 MGHDK and CDR2 SYGVNS. Trimming took 1 base from V and 4 from J; bases not matched to a gene: 13. The CDR3 spans 18 residues. The CDR3 bases are TGTGCCAGCAGTGAATTCCAAGGGTTGACTAGCGGGCATTACGAGCAGTACTTC. Translated: CASSEFQGLTSGHYEQYF.

The rearrangement uses TRBV29-1 and TRBJ1-2, with D unclear. CDR1 SQVTM and CDR2 ANQGSEA come from the germline V gene. The CDR3 has 12 residues. Trimming left V 4 bases short and J 8 bases short, with 14 bases between. The DNA of the CDR3 is TGCAGCGTTGGAACCTCTGAGGACGGCTACACCTTC. The encoded protein is CSVGTSEDGYTF.

The V and J genes are TRBV7-2 and TRBJ2-7; D ambiguous. The CDR3 spans 13 residues. Germline V gene data show CDR1 as SGHTA and CDR2 as FQGNSA. Between the trimmed V and J ends, which lost 1 base and 5 bases, there was a span of 9 bases. CDR3 loop: CASSLVGFDEQYF. CDR3 bases: TGTGCCAGCAGCTTAGTTGGGTTCGACGAGCAGTACTTC.

The V gene is TRBV4-3, the J gene TRBJ2-3, with 8 bases identical to TRBD1. The CDR3 is 16 amino acids. Germline CDR1 LGHNA, CDR2 YSLEER. The V and J ends lost 2 bases and 4 bases, in that order; junction bases with no gene match: 8. CDR3 coding DNA: TGCGCCAGCAGCCAAATGGACAGGGTCCAAGCAGATACGCAGTATTTT. This sequence encodes CASSQMDRVQADTQYF.

The chain combines TRBV30 with TRBJ1-1; D is perhaps TRBD1 (6 bases). This CDR3 spans 15 amino acids. Trimming cost V 0 bases and J 4 bases, with 15 bases left between them. Germline V gives CDR1 GTSNPN, CDR2 SVGIG (reference sequence). The CDR3 DNA reads as TGTGCCTGGAGTGTGAAGGGGGGGCCTGGCACTGAAGCTTTCTTT. Its protein is CAWSVKGGPGTEAFF.

This chain uses TRBV6-2 or TRBV6-3 with TRBJ2-5; 9 bases match TRBD2. The CDR3 totals 16 residues. With V trimmed by 8 bases and J by 4 bases, 14 bases remained unmatched. Germline CDR1 is MNHEY and CDR2 is SVGEGT. CDR3 sequence reads: CASEFRGRALGETQYF. In DNA, the CDR3 is TGTGCCAGCGAGTTCCGCGGGAGGGCCCTCGGAGAGACCCAGTACTTC.

The V call is TRBV7-2, the J call TRBJ2-5; perhaps TRBD1 as D (6 bases). The CDR3 length is 14 residues. Trimming shortened V by 2 bases and J by 4 bases, and 11 bases separated the two germline ends. Germline CDR1 reads SGHTA; CDR2 reads FQGNSA. In nucleotides, the CDR3 is TGTGCCAGCAGCTTAATGCAGGGGTCAGAGACCCAGTACTTC. It encodes CASSLMQGSETQYF.

This clonotype was detected a few times. V usage is TRBV12-3 or TRBV12-4 and J usage is TRBJ1-5, with 7 nucleotides matching TRBD1. The ends lost 5 bases at V and 0 bases at J; junction bases unmatched: 13. The CDR3 contains 18 residues. CDR3: CASSEMTGPFYSNQPQHF. DNA for the CDR3: TGTGCCAGCAGTGAAATGACAGGGCCGTTTTATAGCAATCAGCCCCAGCATTTT.

The chain couples TRBV21-1 to TRBJ2-1; the table assigns TRBD2, which was not confirmed against the DNA. TRBV21-1 is reported as a pseudogene. The CDR3 consists of 23 residues. CDR3 sequence (DNA): TGTGCCAGCAGCAAAGTCTTTCGAAGCCGGGACTCATCCCTTCAGAGCTCCTACAATGAGCAGTTCTTC. This sequence encodes CASSKVFRSRDSSLQSSYNEQFF.

This clonotype was picked up a small number of times. V is TRBV7-8 and J is TRBJ1-1; no firm D call. The CDR3 loop spans 13 amino acids. Germline V gives CDR1 SGHVS, CDR2 FQNEAQ. V was clipped by 1 base and J by 4 bases, with 7 bases between them. The CDR3 reads CASSLDGPTEAFF. In DNA form, the CDR3 reads TGTGCCAGCAGCTTAGATGGGCCCACTGAAGCTTTCTTT.

This clonotype was counted a few times. This chain joins TRBV10-2 and TRBJ2-1, with D uncertain. V gave up 6 bases and J gave up 7 bases, with 7 bases separating them. Germline-derived CDR1 and CDR2 are WSHSY and SAAADI. This CDR3 has 11 residues. The CDR3, as DNA: TGCGCCAGCAGCCCCAAGAATGAGCAGTTCTTC. Translated, it gives CASSPKNEQFF.

The chain joins TRBV28 to TRBJ1-4; 7 positions agree with TRBD1. The CDR3 runs to 15 residues. The J segment lost 4 bases and the V segment lost 5 bases, leaving 7 bases of the junction unmatched. Germline V CDR1 and CDR2: MDHEN, SYDVKM. CDR3 sequence reads: CASSPSGGHNEKLFF. The CDR3 bases are TGTGCCAGCAGTCCCTCAGGGGGACATAATGAAAAACTGTTTTTT.

The CDR3 loop reads CASIPNRGLSTDTQYF. The CDR3 DNA reads TGTGCCAGCATTCCAAACAGGGGCCTGAGCACAGATACGCAGTATTTT. The chain recombines TRBV27 with TRBJ2-3, with 7 bases lining up with TRBD1. This CDR3 has 16 residues. V lost 7 bases to trimming and J lost 0 bases; unmatched junction nucleotides: 10. Germline V gives CDR1 MNHEY, CDR2 SMNVEV (reference sequence).

This chain connects TRBV6-5 to TRBJ2-2, with 9 bases aligning to TRBD1. J gave up 6 bases and V 5 bases, and 4 bases lay outside the gene matches. Germline CDR1 is MNHEY and CDR2 is SVGAGI. This CDR3 is 14 amino acids long. The CDR3 region has the DNA TGTGCCAGCAGTCGGGACAGGGTTGCCGGGGAGCTGTTTTTT. It encodes CASSRDRVAGELFF.

The CDR3 loop reads CASSHSVRLAADTQYF. The CDR3 DNA sequence: TGCGCCAGCAGCCACTCCGTCCGACTAGCCGCAGATACGCAGTATTTT. V is TRBV4-1 and J is TRBJ2-3, with 7 bases fitting TRBD2. CDR3 length equals 16 residues. V shed 3 bases and J 4 bases; nucleotides not matched to a gene: 10. Germline CDR1 is MGHRA and CDR2 is YSYEKL.

This clonotype showed up just a few times. V and J are TRBV5-1 and TRBJ2-1; 8 bases line up with TRBD2. CDR1 is SGHRS and CDR2 is YFSETQ in the germline V gene. V lost 8 bases to trimming and J lost 3 bases; unmatched junction nucleotides: 25. The length of the CDR3 is 20 residues. The CDR3 DNA sequence: TGCGCCAGGGTTATGGGGCTAGCGGGCGTCGAAACCCTCTACTACAATGAGCAGTTCTTC. The encoded protein is CARVMGLAGVETLYYNEQFF.

This clonotype has a handful of counts. The chain couples TRBV14 to TRBJ2-3, with a possible D match to TRBD2 (5 bases). Germline loops: CDR1 SGHDN, CDR2 FVKESK. The CDR3 is 13 amino acids. Trimming pared 3 bases from V and 6 bases from J, leaving 10 bases between. The DNA of the CDR3 is TGTGCCAGCAGCCAGCTGAGGGTGGATACGCAGTATTTT. Residues: CASSQLRVDTQYF.

This clonotype was observed a handful of times. The V gene is TRBV9, the J gene TRBJ2-5, with D unresolved. CDR3 length: 16 amino acids. Germline values: CDR1 SGDLS, CDR2 YYNGEE. V was clipped by 0 bases and J by 1 base, with 13 bases between them. For the CDR3, the DNA is TGTGCCAGCAGCGTAGGGTTCGGAGTAGGCCAAGAGACCCAGTACTTC. The encoded protein is CASSVGFGVGQETQYF.

This clonotype showed up just a few times. J is TRBJ2-5 and V is TRBV25-1, with D unclear. CDR3 length: 14 amino acids. Germline V gene sequence: CDR1 MGHDK, CDR2 SYGVNS. The ends were cut back, 2 bases at V and 2 bases at J, with 9 bases in the middle. The CDR3 DNA follows: TGTGCCAGCAGTGAAGATTGGTATCAAGAGACCCAGTACTTC. The encoded protein is CASSEDWYQETQYF.

This clonotype came up a few times. The rearrangement links TRBV6-6 to TRBJ2-7; TRBD1 matches at 7 bases. Germline trimming cut 0 bases from V and 5 bases from J; bases unmatched to any gene: 7. Germline values: CDR1 MNHNY, CDR2 SVGAGI (reference sequence). This CDR3 contains 15 residues. The CDR3 loop reads CASSYSTGPSHEQYF. The CDR3, as DNA: TGTGCCAGCAGTTACTCGACAGGGCCTAGCCACGAGCAGTACTTC.

The chain is built from TRBV6-2 or TRBV6-3 and TRBJ2-1; tentatively, D is TRBD1 (5 bases). Germline V lookup: CDR1 MNHEY, CDR2 SVGEGT. The CDR3 runs to 12 residues. The V and J ends lost 6 bases and 3 bases respectively, with 6 bases between them. This CDR3 is CASRTDYNEQFF. DNA for the CDR3: TGTGCCAGCAGGACAGACTACAATGAGCAGTTCTTC.

This clonotype was detected only once. The chain links TRBV28 to TRBJ1-2; the D is unclear. The V and J ends lost 3 bases and 5 bases respectively, with 13 bases between them. From germline, CDR1 is MDHEN and CDR2 SYDVKM. The CDR3 is 14 residues long. The CDR3 loop reads CASSFQRTRYGYTF. In nucleotides, the CDR3 is TGTGCCAGCAGTTTTCAGCGGACTCGATATGGCTACACCTTC.